These 25 T cell receptor beta chains originate from one sample sequenced in a study of cytomegalovirus exposure and HLA in healthy donors. The PCR was carried out with 60 Vbeta primers and 13 Jbeta primers. The table came from immunoSEQ multiplex PCR; TCRdb's copy has only in-frame clones and leaves some out. This sample has some 130,000 clones, with around 63% found just once. Material for sequencing was PBMCs. These receptors all come from a human donor in good health.

The rearrangement joins TRBV7-2 to TRBJ2-7; 8 nucleotides align to TRBD2. After removal of 4 bases from V and 6 bases from J, the junction contained 5 bases not matched to a gene. The germline CDR1 and CDR2 sequences are SGHTA and FQGNSA. The CDR3 has 13 amino acids. DNA of the CDR3: TGTGCCAGCAGCTACAGCGGGAGAGGCGAGCAGTACTTC. Protein product: CASSYSGRGEQYF. The full variable domain, in which reference TRBV7-2 and TRBJ2-7 provide the parts outside the CDR3, is GAGVSQSPSNKVTEKGKDVELRCDPISGHTALYWYRQSLGQGLEFLIYFQGNSAPDKSGLPSDRFSAERTGGSVSTLTIQRTQQEDSAVYLCASSYSGRGEQYFGPGTRLTVT.

The V and J genes are TRBV2 and TRBJ1-5, with TRBD1 as a possible D gene (5 bases). CDR1 and CDR2 from the germline V gene are SNHLY and FYNNEI. There are 15 residues in the CDR3. Deletions cut 1 base from V and 5 bases from J, with 12 bases between. The CDR3 protein is CASSEERGGYQPQHF. CDR3 nucleotide sequence: TGTGCCAGCAGTGAAGAAAGGGGAGGTTATCAGCCCCAGCATTTT.

V usage is TRBV5-1 and J usage is TRBJ2-5; 7 positions match TRBD1. Losses at the gene ends were 1 base for V and 4 bases for J; bases not matched to a gene: 7. The CDR3 is 15 residues long. Germline V gene lookup returns CDR1 SGHRS and CDR2 YFSETQ. The CDR3 nucleotides are TGCGCCAGCAGCTTGCAACAGGGGTCCCCAGAGACCCAGTACTTC. It specifies CASSLQQGSPETQYF.

The table lists this clone with a count of one. The chain joins TRBV5-4 to TRBJ2-2; TRBD2 might be the D (7 bases). Germline assignment: CDR1 SGHNT and CDR2 YYREEE (reference sequence). The length of the CDR3 is 15 residues. The V gene lost 4 bases and the J gene lost 3 bases, with 13 bases spanning the gap. CDR3 sequence (DNA): TGTGCCAGCAGCCACCGAGGGGGGGACACCGGGGAGCTGTTTTTT. This gives the protein CASSHRGGDTGELFF. Full variable domain (outside the CDR3, taken from reference TRBV5-4 and TRBJ2-2): ETGVTQSPTHLIKTRGQQVTLRCSSQSGHNTVSWYQQALGQGPQFIFQYYREEENGRGNFPPRFSGLQFPNYSSELNVNALELDDSALYLCASSHRGGDTGELFFGEGSRLTVL.

This CDR3 is CASSGTGTGVEKLFF. For the CDR3, the DNA is TGTGCCAGCAGCGGGACCGGGACAGGGGTGGAAAAACTGTTTTTT. The chain employs TRBV7-6 and TRBJ1-4, with TRBD1 matching over 10 bases. The CDR3 is 15 amino acids. Germline trimming cut 5 bases from V and 8 bases from J; bases unmatched to any gene: 8. Per the germline V gene, CDR1 is SGHVS and CDR2 is FNYEAQ.

This clone was counted between two and nine times. The chain couples TRBV28 to TRBJ2-7; 9 bases are a match to TRBD2. The V gene's germline CDR1 is MDHEN and CDR2 SYDVKM. The V gene end was trimmed by 2 bases and the J gene end by 2 bases; junction bases not matched to a gene: 1. The CDR3 runs 14 residues. The CDR3 DNA is TGTGCCAGCAGTTTAGGCGGGAGGGCCTACGAGCAGTACTTC. Protein: CASSLGGRAYEQYF. The variable domain in full, completed from reference TRBV28 and TRBJ2-7, reads DVKVTQSSRYLVKRTGEKVFLECVQDMDHENMFWYRQDPGLGLRLIYFSYDVKMKEKGDIPEGYSVSREKKERFSLILESASTNQTSMYLCASSLGGRAYEQYFGPGTRLTVT.

Only a few counts were recorded for this clone. The V call is TRBV29-1, the J call TRBJ2-7; 8 bases fit TRBD1. CDR1 is SQVTM and CDR2 is ANQGSEA in the germline V gene. The CDR3 is 12 amino acids. Trimming cost V 7 bases and J 3 bases; bases outside gene matches: 5. CDR3 region: CSAQGTGYEQYF. In nucleotides, the CDR3 is TGCAGCGCCCAAGGGACAGGCTACGAGCAGTACTTC.

The gene calls are TRBV9 and TRBJ1-2, with D possibly being TRBD1 (5 bases). The germline V gene has CDR1 SGDLS and CDR2 YYNGEE. CDR3 length equals 13 residues. With 4 bases removed from V and 4 bases from J, the gap between germline ends came to 11 bases. The CDR3: CASSPDRAYGYTF. The CDR3 coding sequence is TGTGCCAGCAGCCCAGACAGAGCCTATGGCTACACCTTC.

The chain is built from TRBV5-6 and TRBJ2-1, with TRBD2 matching 12 bases. CDR3 size: 15 residues. With 4 bases clipped from V and 10 bases from J, the junction kept 9 bases outside the gene matches. The germline CDR1 and CDR2 sequences are SGHDT and YYEEEE. In nucleotides, the CDR3 is TGTGCCAGCAGCCGCCTAGCGGGAGGGCCCGAGGAGCAGTTCTTC. This encodes CASSRLAGGPEEQFF.

The genes are TRBV9 and TRBJ2-3, with TRBD2 matching 11 bases. The CDR3 is 17 residues long. Trimming took 4 bases from V and 4 from J; bases not matched to a gene: 11. Germline V gene sequence: CDR1 SGDLS, CDR2 YYNGEE. The CDR3 DNA follows: TGTGCCAGCAGCACTGTAGCGGGAGGGCCCTCGGCAGATACGCAGTATTTT. Its protein product is CASSTVAGGPSADTQYF.

The chain links TRBV7-8 to TRBJ2-5, with 7 bases that match TRBD1. This CDR3 is 14 amino acids long. J was trimmed by 5 bases and V by 5 bases; bases with no gene match: 8. CDR1 and CDR2 (germline): SGHVS, FQNEAQ. CDR3 protein: CASSRLTGTETQYF. In DNA, the CDR3 is TGTGCCAGCAGCAGATTGACAGGGACCGAGACCCAGTACTTC.

The rearrangement links TRBV29-1 to TRBJ2-4; tentatively, D is TRBD2 (6 bases). This CDR3 contains 16 residues. Germline V lookup: CDR1 SQVTM, CDR2 ANQGSEA. V gave up 1 base and J gave up 1 base, with 14 bases separating them. The CDR3 loop reads CSVEVSARGAKNIQYF. The CDR3 DNA is TGCAGCGTTGAAGTTTCAGCCCGGGGGGCCAAAAACATTCAGTACTTC.

V usage is TRBV7-9 and J usage is TRBJ1-5; 7 nucleotides align to TRBD1. Trimming took 4 bases from V and 7 from J; bases not matched to a gene: 4. The germline CDR1 and CDR2 sequences are SEHNR and FQNEAQ (reference sequence). The CDR3 consists of 13 residues. DNA of the CDR3: TGTGCCAGCAGCTCGACAGGGATCCAGCCCCAGCATTTT. As protein: CASSSTGIQPQHF.

A note on this clone: The missing conserved phenylalanine or tryptophan at the end of this CDR3 makes a read error likely. This rearrangement joins TRBV2 to TRBJ2-7, with 11 bases lining up with TRBD2. Germline lookup yields CDR1 SNHLY and CDR2 FYNNEI. Trimming cost V 4 bases and J 6 bases; bases outside gene matches: 2. The CDR3 has 13 amino acids. CDR3 sequence (DNA): TGTGCCAGCAGTGTTAGCGGGAGGGGCGAGCAGTACCTC. Protein product: CASSVSGRGEQYL.

The chain couples TRBV4-1 to TRBJ1-5; 8 nucleotides match TRBD1. Per the germline V gene, CDR1 is MGHRA and CDR2 is YSYEKL. Trimming cost V 6 bases and J 6 bases; bases outside gene matches: 7. This CDR3 spans 14 amino acids. The CDR3 spells CASSPSGGSQPQHF. CDR3 DNA sequence: TGCGCCAGCAGTCCTTCAGGGGGCTCTCAGCCCCAGCATTTT.

The chain couples TRBV7-3 to TRBJ2-7; TRBD2 aligns across 15 bases. In germline, CDR1 is SGHTA, CDR2 FQGTGA. V dropped 5 bases and J dropped 2; count of bases not matched to a gene: 7. The CDR3 consists of 17 residues. This chain's CDR3 is CASSPGTSGRLAYEQYF. The CDR3, as DNA: TGTGCCAGCAGCCCAGGGACTAGCGGGAGGCTCGCCTACGAGCAGTACTTC.

About this clone: One end of the junction fails to match germline, which may point to a read error. The V and J genes are TRBV28 and TRBJ1-5; 9 bases are shared with TRBD1. CDR1 and CDR2 (germline): MDHEN, SYDVKM. The CDR3 is 12 amino acids. The CDR3 DNA is TGTGCCTCCTCCCCGGGGGGACAGGGCTCTAGGTTT. This codes for CASSPGGQGSRF.

This rearrangement joins TRBV28 to TRBJ2-1, with 15 bases identical to TRBD2. The junction had 8 bases not matched to a gene; V was cut back by 3 bases and J by 8 bases. Per germline, CDR1 MDHEN and CDR2 SYDVKM. The CDR3 has 17 amino acids. The CDR3 nucleotides read TGTGCCAGCAGTTTGCCGGGACTAGCGGGAGGCATCTATGAGCAGTTCTTC. Residues: CASSLPGLAGGIYEQFF.

This clone appeared a few times. The chain recombines TRBV5-1 with TRBJ2-3; 13 nucleotides align to TRBD2. Trimming at V came to 3 bases and at J to 3 bases, leaving 4 bases not matched to a gene. The CDR3 contains 16 residues. CDR1 is SGHRS and CDR2 is YFSETQ in the germline V gene. CDR3 sequence reads: CASSSQLAGGTDTQYF. The CDR3 nucleotides are TGCGCCAGCAGCTCGCAACTAGCGGGAGGGACAGATACGCAGTATTTT.

CDR3 nucleotides: TGTGCCAGCAGCTCAGACAGGGGGAGTACTGAAGCTTTCTTT. Amino acid sequence: CASSSDRGSTEAFF. The rearrangement links TRBV7-9 to TRBJ1-1; 9 bases agree with TRBD1. V lost 4 bases and J lost 5; bases outside the gene matches: 5. The CDR3 loop spans 14 amino acids. Germline CDR1 reads SEHNR; CDR2 reads FQNEAQ (reference sequence).

The V gene is TRBV5-1, the J gene TRBJ2-2, with 14 bases identical to TRBD2. The germline V gene has CDR1 SGHRS and CDR2 YFSETQ. J gave up 4 bases and V 4 bases, and 9 bases lay outside the gene matches. The CDR3 extends over 18 amino acids. This CDR3 reads CASSMPGLAGVATGELFF. The CDR3 coding sequence is TGCGCCAGCAGCATGCCGGGACTAGCGGGAGTAGCCACCGGGGAGCTGTTTTTT. The full variable domain, completed using reference TRBV5-1 and TRBJ2-2, is KAGVTQTPRYLIKTRGQQVTLSCSPISGHRSVSWYQQTPGQGLQFLFEYFSETQRNKGNFPGRFSGRQFSNSRSEMNVSTLELGDSALYLCASSMPGLAGVATGELFFGEGSRLTVL.

V gene TRBV2 combines with J gene TRBJ2-2, with D uncertain. Germline V gives CDR1 SNHLY, CDR2 FYNNEI. V lost 8 bases and J lost 5, with 15 bases in between. CDR3 size: 14 residues. CDR3 protein: CASVLERRTGELFF. For the CDR3, the DNA is TGTGCCAGCGTCCTCGAGCGAAGGACCGGGGAGCTGTTTTTT.

The chain employs TRBV6-5 and TRBJ1-1; no clear D. This CDR3 has 15 amino acids. V was cut by 0 bases and J by 1 base, with 9 bases left in between. The germline gives CDR1 MNHEY, CDR2 SVGAGI. The CDR3 nucleotides read TGTGCCAGCAGTTACTCGGGCAGTTGGAACACTGAAGCTTTCTTT. It specifies CASSYSGSWNTEAFF.

The V call is TRBV4-1, the J call TRBJ2-1, with TRBD1 as a possible D gene (6 bases). From germline, CDR1 is MGHRA and CDR2 YSYEKL. The germline V and J ends were trimmed by 3 bases and 8 bases, with 17 bases remaining between them. There are 15 residues in the CDR3. CDR3 sequence (DNA): TGCGCCAGCAGCCAGGGGCCGACAGGTCCCGATGAGCAGTTCTTC. Amino acid sequence: CASSQGPTGPDEQFF.

This clone turned up a few times. The rearrangement links TRBV5-4 to TRBJ2-7; no firm D call. In germline, CDR1 is SGHNT, CDR2 YYREEE (reference sequence). Deletions cut 2 bases from V and 3 bases from J, with 6 bases between. The CDR3 runs 12 residues. For the CDR3, the DNA is TGTGCCAGCAGCTTTGAGTTCTACGAGCAGTACTTC. Protein: CASSFEFYEQYF.